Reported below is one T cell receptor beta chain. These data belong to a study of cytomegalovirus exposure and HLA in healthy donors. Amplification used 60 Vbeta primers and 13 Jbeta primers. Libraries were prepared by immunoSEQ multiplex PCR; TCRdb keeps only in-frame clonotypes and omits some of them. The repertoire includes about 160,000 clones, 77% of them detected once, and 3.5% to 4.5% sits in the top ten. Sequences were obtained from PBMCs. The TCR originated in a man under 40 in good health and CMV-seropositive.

The CDR3 spells CASSYGRRLAGGPWFF. CDR3 DNA: TGTGCCAGCAGTTACGGACGTCGACTAGCGGGGGGGCCTTGGTTCTTC. The chain combines TRBV6-5 with TRBJ2-1; 14 nucleotides align to TRBD2. V dropped 2 bases and J dropped 15; count of bases not matched to a gene: 12. The CDR3 loop spans 16 amino acids. Germline V CDR1 and CDR2: MNHEY, SVGAGI.